A selection of T cell receptor beta chains follows, all from one sample in a study of blood T cell repertoires in COVID-19. Using immunoSEQ multiplex PCR, the repertoire was profiled, and TCRdb retains in-frame clones only, with some absent. The sample carries about 350,000 clones, about nine tenths recorded once. The sequencing sample was made of peripheral blood. The receptors originated from a woman aged 70 to 79 with COVID-19, enrolled during active disease. The CDR3 runs from the conserved cysteine through the conserved F or W. Each record gives: CDR3 protein, CDR3 DNA, clone size, J gene, D gene, V gene. A D gene is named only where the DNA matches it firmly. Some rows have no size entry. The others give once, few or many, or a class for an expanded clone.

cdr3_aa: CASSFPLTGKSSEQYF
cdr3_nt: TGTGCCAGCAGCTTCCCTCTGACAGGGAAAAGCAGCGAGCAGTACTTC
clone_size: .
j_call: TRBJ2-7
d_call: TRBD1
v_call: TRBV5-6

cdr3_aa: CASSLSAQPQHF
cdr3_nt: TGTGCCAGCAGTTTATCAGCGCAGCCCCAGCATTTT
clone_size: .
j_call: TRBJ1-5
d_call: .
v_call: TRBV12-3/TRBV12-4

cdr3_aa: CASSFDRVYGYTF
cdr3_nt: TGTGCCAGCAGCTTTGACAGGGTCTATGGCTACACCTTC
clone_size: .
j_call: TRBJ1-2
d_call: TRBD1
v_call: TRBV6-6

cdr3_aa: CASSPWTGPTGELFF
cdr3_nt: TGCGCCAGCAGCCCTTGGACAGGCCCCACCGGGGAGCTGTTTTTT
clone_size: .
j_call: TRBJ2-2
d_call: TRBD1
v_call: TRBV5-1

cdr3_aa: CATRGTGVEAFF
cdr3_nt: TGTGCCACCAGGGGGACGGGGGTAGAAGCTTTCTTT
clone_size: few
j_call: TRBJ1-1
d_call: .
v_call: TRBV24-1

cdr3_aa: CASSVSGTSGEWEQYF
cdr3_nt: TGTGCCAGCAGTGTATCCGGGACTAGCGGAGAGTGGGAGCAGTACTTC
clone_size: .
j_call: TRBJ2-7
d_call: TRBD2
v_call: TRBV6-1

cdr3_aa: CAWSGVVRGANYGYTF
cdr3_nt: TGTGCCTGGAGTGGGGTCGTCCGGGGGGCAAACTATGGCTACACCTTC
clone_size: .
j_call: TRBJ1-2
d_call: .
v_call: TRBV30

cdr3_aa: CASSTQQASKYNEQFF
cdr3_nt: TGTGCCAGCAGCACACAACAGGCCTCGAAATACAATGAGCAGTTCTTC
clone_size: .
j_call: TRBJ2-1
d_call: .
v_call: TRBV9

cdr3_aa: CASSQVAGGPGELFF
cdr3_nt: TGTGCCAGCAGCCAAGTGGCGGGGGGGCCCGGGGAGCTGTTTTTT
clone_size: .
j_call: TRBJ2-2
d_call: TRBD2
v_call: TRBV14

cdr3_aa: CAKPHPGLPNTGELFF
cdr3_nt: TGTGCCAAACCCCACCCGGGACTTCCGAACACCGGGGAGCTGTTTTTT
clone_size: .
j_call: TRBJ2-2
d_call: .
v_call: TRBV19

cdr3_aa: CASSRQGGSYEQYF
cdr3_nt: TGTGCCAGCAGCCGACAGGGCGGCTCCTACGAGCAGTACTTC
clone_size: .
j_call: TRBJ2-7
d_call: TRBD1
v_call: TRBV13

cdr3_aa: CASSLEQGKKDTQYF
cdr3_nt: TGTGCCAGCAGCTTGGAGCAGGGGAAGAAAGATACGCAGTATTTT
clone_size: .
j_call: TRBJ2-3
d_call: .
v_call: TRBV5-6

cdr3_aa: CASSRPTGGGNTIYF
cdr3_nt: TGTGCCAGCAGCCGCCCCACAGGGGGAGGAAACACCATATATTTT
clone_size: .
j_call: TRBJ1-3
d_call: TRBD1
v_call: TRBV28

cdr3_aa: CASSSNRDRGSLSRFF
cdr3_nt: TGTGCCAGCAGCTCGAACCGGGACAGGGGGAGTTTGAGCCGGTTCTTC
clone_size: once
j_call: TRBJ2-1
d_call: TRBD1
v_call: TRBV11-2

cdr3_aa: CASRNRQAYGYTF
cdr3_nt: TGTGCCAGCAGGAATAGACAAGCCTATGGCTACACCTTC
clone_size: .
j_call: TRBJ1-2
d_call: .
v_call: TRBV9

cdr3_aa: CASSFRNTEAFF
cdr3_nt: TGTGCCAGCTCGTTCAGGAACACTGAAGCTTTCTTT
clone_size: .
j_call: TRBJ1-1
d_call: .
v_call: TRBV6-5

cdr3_aa: CASSLFTGGYFYEQYF
cdr3_nt: TGCGCCAGCAGCCTTTTTACAGGGGGCTACTTCTACGAGCAGTACTTC
clone_size: .
j_call: TRBJ2-7
d_call: TRBD1
v_call: TRBV4-1

cdr3_aa: CASSLAGLAGDNEQFF
cdr3_nt: TGTGCCAGCAGCTTAGCCGGACTAGCGGGGGACAATGAGCAGTTCTTC
clone_size: .
j_call: TRBJ2-1
d_call: TRBD2
v_call: TRBV11-1

cdr3_aa: CASSDGTGVDYGYTF
cdr3_nt: TGTGCCAGCAGTGACGGGACAGGGGTGGACTATGGCTACACCTTC
clone_size: few
j_call: TRBJ1-2
d_call: TRBD1
v_call: TRBV6-1

cdr3_aa: CASSYRDRGSGNTIYF
cdr3_nt: TGTGCCAGCAGCTACCGGGACAGGGGCTCTGGAAACACCATATATTTT
clone_size: .
j_call: TRBJ1-3
d_call: TRBD1
v_call: TRBV6-5

cdr3_aa: CASSSLELVSGNTIYF
cdr3_nt: TGCGCCAGCAGCTCCCTCGAATTAGTCTCTGGAAACACCATATATTTT
clone_size: .
j_call: TRBJ1-3
d_call: .
v_call: TRBV5-1

cdr3_aa: CASRPSGTIYNEQFF
cdr3_nt: TGCGCCAGCAGACCTTCCGGGACTATCTACAATGAGCAGTTCTTC
clone_size: .
j_call: TRBJ2-1
d_call: TRBD2
v_call: TRBV5-1

cdr3_aa: CASSPRSSGNTIYF
cdr3_nt: TGTGCCAGCAGTCCACGTAGCTCTGGAAACACCATATATTTT
clone_size: .
j_call: TRBJ1-3
d_call: .
v_call: TRBV7-2

cdr3_aa: CASSFGRGSGYTF
cdr3_nt: TGTGCCAGCAGCTTTGGTAGGGGGTCCGGCTACACCTTC
clone_size: .
j_call: TRBJ1-2
d_call: .
v_call: TRBV7-2

cdr3_aa: CASSYGGPPGTDTQYF
cdr3_nt: TGTGCCAGCAGCTATGGTGGGCCACCAGGCACAGATACGCAGTATTTT
clone_size: .
j_call: TRBJ2-3
d_call: .
v_call: TRBV7-2

cdr3_aa: CASSSDSSYNEQFF
cdr3_nt: TGTGCCAGCAGCTCCGACAGCTCCTACAATGAGCAGTTCTTC
clone_size: .
j_call: TRBJ2-1
d_call: .
v_call: TRBV7-9

cdr3_aa: CASSPGLAGGLDEQFF
cdr3_nt: TGCGCCAGCAGCCCCGGACTAGCGGGGGGGCTCGATGAGCAGTTCTTC
clone_size: .
j_call: TRBJ2-1
d_call: TRBD2
v_call: TRBV5-1

cdr3_aa: CASSLDRGEAYEQYF
cdr3_nt: TGTGCCAGCAGCCTAGACAGGGGAGAAGCCTACGAGCAGTACTTC
clone_size: few
j_call: TRBJ2-7
d_call: TRBD1
v_call: TRBV7-3

cdr3_aa: CASSPGQGVLGYTF
cdr3_nt: TGTGCCAGCAGCCCGGGACAGGGGGTTCTCGGCTACACCTTC
clone_size: .
j_call: TRBJ1-2
d_call: TRBD1
v_call: TRBV3-1/TRBV3-2

cdr3_aa: CASSPNRGEGYTF
cdr3_nt: TGTGCCAGCTCCCCAAACAGGGGAGAAGGCTACACCTTC
clone_size: .
j_call: TRBJ1-2
d_call: TRBD1
v_call: TRBV18

cdr3_aa: CASSLQSNQPQHF
cdr3_nt: TGTGCCAGCAGCCTACAGAGTAATCAGCCCCAGCATTTT
clone_size: .
j_call: TRBJ1-5
d_call: .
v_call: TRBV28

cdr3_aa: CASSERGQSGAEQYF
cdr3_nt: TGTGCCAGCAGTGAACGAGGACAGTCAGGGGCCGAGCAGTACTTC
clone_size: many
j_call: TRBJ2-7
d_call: .
v_call: TRBV2

cdr3_aa: CASSLVGRGSEAFF
cdr3_nt: TGTGCCAGCAGCTTAGTAGGCAGGGGATCTGAAGCTTTCTTT
clone_size: .
j_call: TRBJ1-1
d_call: .
v_call: TRBV13

cdr3_aa: CASSRDSSYEQYF
cdr3_nt: TGTGCCAGCAGTCGGGACAGCTCCTACGAGCAGTACTTC
clone_size: .
j_call: TRBJ2-7
d_call: TRBD1
v_call: TRBV27

cdr3_aa: CASSSTTGGPGTGELFF
cdr3_nt: TGTGCCAGCAGCTCAACAACCGGGGGGCCGGGCACCGGGGAGCTGTTTTTT
clone_size: .
j_call: TRBJ2-2
d_call: .
v_call: TRBV9

cdr3_aa: CAISETGGIGNTIYF
cdr3_nt: TGTGCCATCAGTGAGACAGGGGGAATTGGAAACACCATATATTTT
clone_size: .
j_call: TRBJ1-3
d_call: TRBD1
v_call: TRBV10-3

cdr3_aa: CASSLSPGVGYGYTF
cdr3_nt: TGTGCCAGCAGCCTAAGCCCGGGGGTGGGCTATGGCTACACCTTC
clone_size: few
j_call: TRBJ1-2
d_call: .
v_call: TRBV7-2

cdr3_aa: CASSLGTPTDTQYF
cdr3_nt: TGTGCCAGCAGCTTAGGGACTCCCACAGATACGCAGTATTTT
clone_size: .
j_call: TRBJ2-3
d_call: .
v_call: TRBV7-3

cdr3_aa: CASSLEGDRGGGTEAFF
cdr3_nt: TGCGCCAGCAGCTTGGAAGGGGACAGGGGAGGAGGCACTGAAGCTTTCTTT
clone_size: few
j_call: TRBJ1-1
d_call: TRBD1
v_call: TRBV5-1

cdr3_aa: CASSEGQINTGELFF
cdr3_nt: TGTGCCAGCAGTGAAGGACAGATAAACACCGGGGAGCTGTTTTTT
clone_size: .
j_call: TRBJ2-2
d_call: .
v_call: TRBV2

cdr3_aa: CAISRQGSGNTIYF
cdr3_nt: TGTGCCATCAGCCGACAGGGTAGTGGAAACACCATATATTTT
clone_size: .
j_call: TRBJ1-3
d_call: TRBD1
v_call: TRBV10-3

cdr3_aa: CATSDRRGSQPQHF
cdr3_nt: TGTGCCACCAGTGACCGCAGGGGGTCTCAGCCCCAGCATTTT
clone_size: .
j_call: TRBJ1-5
d_call: TRBD1
v_call: TRBV24-1

cdr3_aa: CSVFDRRGTGELFF
cdr3_nt: TGCAGCGTTTTCGACAGGAGAGGGACCGGGGAGCTGTTTTTT
clone_size: .
j_call: TRBJ2-2
d_call: .
v_call: TRBV29-1

cdr3_aa: CASRAPTGRSTEAFF
cdr3_nt: TGTGCCAGCAGAGCCCCGACAGGGAGGAGCACTGAAGCTTTCTTT
clone_size: .
j_call: TRBJ1-1
d_call: TRBD1
v_call: TRBV28

cdr3_aa: CASSLRNQGLNNQPQHF
cdr3_nt: TGTGCCAGCAGCTTAAGGAACCAGGGTTTAAACAATCAGCCCCAGCATTTT
clone_size: .
j_call: TRBJ1-5
d_call: .
v_call: TRBV7-9

cdr3_aa: CASSQLAGASTDTQYF
cdr3_nt: TGCGCCAGCAGCCAACTAGCGGGGGCCAGCACAGATACGCAGTATTTT
clone_size: .
j_call: TRBJ2-3
d_call: TRBD2
v_call: TRBV4-3

cdr3_aa: CASSLTTGQPQHF
cdr3_nt: TGTGCCAGCAGTTTGACGACAGGGCAGCCCCAGCATTTT
clone_size: .
j_call: TRBJ1-5
d_call: TRBD1
v_call: TRBV27

cdr3_aa: CASSWGLMNTEAFF
cdr3_nt: TGCGCCAGCAGCTGGGGGCTCATGAACACTGAAGCTTTCTTT
clone_size: .
j_call: TRBJ1-1
d_call: .
v_call: TRBV5-1

cdr3_aa: CASSSYTGNQPQHF
cdr3_nt: TGTGCCAGCAGTTCCTACACAGGCAATCAGCCCCAGCATTTT
clone_size: .
j_call: TRBJ1-5
d_call: .
v_call: TRBV6-5

cdr3_aa: CASSQVATTPTYEQYF
cdr3_nt: TGTGCCAGCAGCCAAGTGGCGACTACACCTACCTACGAGCAGTACTTC
clone_size: .
j_call: TRBJ2-7
d_call: .
v_call: TRBV14

cdr3_aa: CAWSRPGGGAYEQYF
cdr3_nt: TGTGCCTGGAGTCGGCCTGGCGGGGGGGCGTACGAGCAGTACTTC
clone_size: .
j_call: TRBJ2-7
d_call: TRBD2
v_call: TRBV30

cdr3_aa: CAWSGGGDTEAFF
cdr3_nt: TGTGCCTGGAGTGGGGGAGGTGACACTGAAGCTTTCTTT
clone_size: .
j_call: TRBJ1-1
d_call: .
v_call: TRBV30

cdr3_aa: CASSRGQGYGEQFF
cdr3_nt: TGTGCCAGCAGTCGCGGACAGGGCTATGGTGAGCAGTTCTTC
clone_size: .
j_call: TRBJ2-1
d_call: TRBD1
v_call: TRBV3-1/TRBV3-2

cdr3_aa: CASSEDRGLGQFF
cdr3_nt: TGTGCCAGCAGTGAGGACAGAGGCTTAGGGCAGTTCTTC
clone_size: .
j_call: TRBJ2-1
d_call: .
v_call: TRBV6-1

cdr3_aa: CASSRGGNSNQPQHF
cdr3_nt: TGTGCCAGCAGTCGCGGGGGGAATAGCAATCAGCCCCAGCATTTT
clone_size: .
j_call: TRBJ1-5
d_call: .
v_call: TRBV27